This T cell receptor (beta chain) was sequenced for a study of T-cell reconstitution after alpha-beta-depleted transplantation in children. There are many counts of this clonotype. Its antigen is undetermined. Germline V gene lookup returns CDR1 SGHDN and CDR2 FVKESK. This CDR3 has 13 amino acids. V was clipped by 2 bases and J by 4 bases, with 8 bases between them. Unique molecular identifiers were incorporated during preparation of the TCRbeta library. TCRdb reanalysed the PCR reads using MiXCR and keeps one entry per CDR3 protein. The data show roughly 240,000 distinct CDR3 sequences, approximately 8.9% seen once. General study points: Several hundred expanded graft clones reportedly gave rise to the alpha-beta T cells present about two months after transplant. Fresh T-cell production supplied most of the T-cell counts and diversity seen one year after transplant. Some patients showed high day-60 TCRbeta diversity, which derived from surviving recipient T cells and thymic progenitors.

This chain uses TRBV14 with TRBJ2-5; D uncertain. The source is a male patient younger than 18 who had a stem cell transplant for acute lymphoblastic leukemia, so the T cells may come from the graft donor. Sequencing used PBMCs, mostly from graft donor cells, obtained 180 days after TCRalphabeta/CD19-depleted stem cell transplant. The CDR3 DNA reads TGTGCCAGCAGCCAACGGGTAGGAGAGACCCAGTACTTC. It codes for CASSQRVGETQYF.